The 20 T cell receptor beta chains listed next were all sequenced from one sample in a study of T cell clonality in common variable immunodeficiency. Profiling relied on immunoSEQ multiplex PCR, and the TCRdb table lists in-frame clones only, not all of them. This sample has about 44,000 clones, each found more than once. The sample consisted of peripheral blood mononuclear cells. The receptors were gathered from a person aged 18 to 70 in good health.

This clone was found a few times. The read terminates 3 residues ahead of where the CDR3 ends, so the germline J gene completes it. The rearrangement joins TRBV11-3 to TRBJ1-6; possible D gene TRBD1, 5 bases. Germline V lookup: CDR1 SGHNT, CDR2 YENEEA. Deletions cut 2 bases from V and 6 bases from J, with 8 bases between. This CDR3 spans 14 amino acids. CDR3 DNA (partial): TGTGCCAGCAGCTTAACAGGAGTTAATTCACCC. It translates to CASSLTGVNSP. The full CDR3 reads CASSLTGVNSPLHF. Full variable domain (rest looked up from reference TRBV11-3 and TRBJ1-6): EAGVVQSPRYKIIEKKQPVAFWCNPISGHNTLYWYLQNLGQGPELLIRYENEEAVDDSQLPKDRFSAERLKGVDSTLKIQPAELGDSAVYLCASSLTGVNSPLHFGNGTRLTVT.

In this sample, this clone turned up many times. The CDR3 end lies 3 residues beyond the end of the read and is filled in from the germline J gene. The V gene is TRBV6-2 or TRBV6-3, the J gene TRBJ2-7; 11 bases are a match to TRBD2. This CDR3 spans 16 amino acids. J gave up 1 base and V 6 bases, and 8 bases lay outside the gene matches. From germline, CDR1 is MNHEY and CDR2 SVGEGT. The CDR3: CASRLAGALLSYEQYF. CDR3 bases read: TGTGCCAGCAGACTAGCGGGGGCTCTACTTTCCTACGAG.

This clone was recorded at least ten times. The CDR3 end falls 3 residues outside the read, so it is completed with the germline J gene. V gene TRBV12-3 or TRBV12-4 combines with J gene TRBJ2-1; the D is unclear. The CDR3 is 12 amino acids. Deletions cut 6 bases from V and 6 bases from J, with 9 bases between. CDR3 DNA, as far as it was read: TGTGCCAGCAGCTCCACTGTCAATGAG. Translation: CASSSTVNE. The CDR3 reads in full as CASSSTVNEQFF.

This clone was seen ten or more times. The read terminates 3 residues ahead of where the CDR3 ends, so the germline J gene completes it. The chain carries TRBV30 and TRBJ1-1, with 7 bases that match TRBD1. CDR1 and CDR2 (germline): GTSNPN, SVGIG (reference sequence). The CDR3 has 13 residues. With 2 bases clipped from V and 1 base from J, the junction kept 1 base outside the gene matches. The chain's CDR3 is CAWSTGENTEAFF. Partial CDR3 DNA: TGTGCCTGGAGTACAGGGGAGAACACTGAA.

The sample holds many counts of this clone. From the germline J gene comes the end of the CDR3, since the read stops 3 residues before it. The rearrangement joins TRBV29-1 to TRBJ2-1; D possibly corresponds to TRBD2 (6 bases). CDR3 size: 15 residues. Trimming shortened V by 1 base and J by 8 bases, and 18 bases separated the two germline ends. Per germline, CDR1 SQVTM and CDR2 ANQGSEA. CDR3 in amino acids: CSVEVQRAKSDEQFF. The sequenced CDR3 bases are TGCAGCGTTGAAGTCCAGCGGGCGAAGTCAGATGAG.

A word on this clone: Read data end 3 residues before the CDR3 end; the end is taken from the germline J gene. The chain is built from TRBV7-9 and TRBJ2-1, with 12 nucleotides matching TRBD2. J was trimmed by 8 bases and V by 2 bases; bases with no gene match: 4. Germline CDR1 reads SEHNR; CDR2 reads FQNEAQ (reference sequence). This CDR3 is built from 15 residues. The CDR3 spells CASSLLAGGPYEQFF. The part of the CDR3 DNA that was read is TGTGCCAGCAGCTTACTAGCGGGAGGGCCCTATGAG.

Many counts were recorded for this clone. The missing CDR3 end, 3 residues past where the read stops, is filled in from the germline J gene. The J gene is TRBJ2-3, the V gene TRBV4-1; the match to TRBD2 covers 12 bases. This CDR3 comprises 17 residues. V trimming: 3 bases; J trimming: 2 bases; junction bases outside the gene matches: 6. CDR1 and CDR2 (germline): MGHRA, YSYEKL. Partial CDR3 DNA: TGCGCCAGCAGCCAGACCGGGACTAGCGGGCTCACAGATACG. Amino acid sequence: CASSQTGTSGLTDT. The whole CDR3 protein is CASSQTGTSGLTDTQYF.

The sample holds many counts of this clone. The read ends 3 residues shy of where the CDR3 ends; the end is completed using the germline J gene. V usage is TRBV6-4 and J usage is TRBJ1-2; D possibly corresponds to TRBD1 (6 bases). The V gene lost 8 bases and the J gene lost 2 bases, with 15 bases spanning the gap. Germline lookup yields CDR1 MRHNA and CDR2 SNTAGT. CDR3 length equals 14 residues. CDR3 DNA (partial): TGTGCCAGCCGACCGACAAGGGGGAACTATGGC. Its translation is CASRPTRGNYG. The complete CDR3 reads CASRPTRGNYGYTF.

This clone has a count of ten or more. Read data end 3 residues before the CDR3 end; the end is taken from the germline J gene. The chain joins TRBV5-1 to TRBJ1-2; 7 bases map to TRBD1. Germline values: CDR1 SGHRS, CDR2 YFSETQ. The V and J ends lost 5 bases and 6 bases, in that order; junction bases with no gene match: 4. The CDR3 is 12 amino acids. The CDR3 loop is CASSLQGHGYTF. Partial CDR3 DNA: TGCGCCAGCAGTTTACAGGGGCATGGC.

A few counts support this clone. The CDR3 end lies 3 residues beyond the end of the read and is filled in from the germline J gene. The J gene is TRBJ1-5, the V gene TRBV7-3, with 7 nucleotides matching TRBD1. The CDR3 length is 13 residues. Germline V gene data show CDR1 as SGHTA and CDR2 as FQGTGA. V dropped 5 bases and J dropped 4; count of bases not matched to a gene: 2. CDR3 DNA, as far as it was read: TGTGCCAGCAGCCTGGACAGGAATCAGCCC. It yields the protein CASSLDRNQP. The full CDR3 protein reads CASSLDRNQPQHF.

This clone was seen many times. The CDR3 end lies 3 residues beyond the end of the read and is filled in from the germline J gene. V usage is TRBV7-3 and J usage is TRBJ2-3; the D gene is possibly TRBD1 (6 bases). The CDR3 runs 14 residues. The germline gives CDR1 SGHTA, CDR2 FQGTGA. The V and J ends lost 5 bases and 3 bases respectively, with 12 bases between them. CDR3 bases read: TGTGCCAGCAGCCCGGGACAATCGACAGATACG. It encodes CASSPGQSTDT. The complete CDR3 sequence is CASSPGQSTDTQYF.

This clone was detected many times. The read terminates 3 residues ahead of where the CDR3 ends, so the germline J gene completes it. The chain carries TRBV4-1 and TRBJ2-7; perhaps TRBD1 as D (6 bases). Germline CDR1 MGHRA, CDR2 YSYEKL. V lost 5 bases to trimming and J lost 0 bases, with 14 bases between them. There are 15 residues in the CDR3. The CDR3 DNA, read in part, is TGCGCCAGCAGCTTATACAGGGAGAGCTCCTACGAG. Its protein product is CASSLYRESSYE. The entire CDR3 is CASSLYRESSYEQYF.

The sample holds many counts of this clone. CDR3 bases read: TGCAGTGCCAAGGGGACTAGCGGGAGTCCTACAGATACG. This sequence encodes CSAKGTSGSPTDT. The entire CDR3 protein reads CSAKGTSGSPTDTQYF. V gene TRBV20-1 combines with J gene TRBJ2-3, with 14 bases matching TRBD2. With the read ending 3 residues before the CDR3 end, the germline J gene is used to fill in that end. J lost 3 bases, V lost 6 bases, and 8 bases had no gene match. The CDR3 has 16 amino acids. Germline CDR1 DFQATT, CDR2 SNEGSKA (reference sequence).

This clone came up many times. The observed sequence ends 3 residues before the CDR3 terminus, with the missing tail filled in from the germline J gene. The J gene is TRBJ1-1, the V gene TRBV20-1; 7 nucleotides align to TRBD1. The V segment lost 6 bases and the J segment 0 bases; nucleotides outside the gene matches: 4. The CDR3 length is 13 residues. In germline, CDR1 is DFQATT, CDR2 SNEGSKA (reference sequence). The sequenced CDR3 bases are TGCAGTGCCAACAGGGGCATGAACACTGAA. Protein sequence: CSANRGMNTE. The CDR3 as a whole reads CSANRGMNTEAFF.

This clone was recorded at least ten times. The read ends 3 residues before the CDR3 terminus; that terminus is restored from the germline J gene. The chain combines TRBV10-1 with TRBJ2-3; 8 positions match TRBD2. With V trimmed by 2 bases and J by 2 bases, 6 bases remained unmatched. The CDR3 is made up of 16 amino acids. Germline lookup yields CDR1 WNHNN and CDR2 SYGVQD (reference sequence). The CDR3 here is CASSETSGIFTDTQYF. The CDR3 DNA, read in part, is TGCGCCAGCAGTGAGACTAGCGGAATATTCACAGATACG.

Ten or more counts support this clone. The CDR3 is cut off 3 residues early in the read; its end comes from the germline J gene. The rearrangement links TRBV20-1 to TRBJ2-5; tentatively, D is TRBD1 (5 bases). V was pared by 6 bases and J by 2 bases, with 7 bases between. The CDR3 is made up of 11 amino acids. CDR1 and CDR2 (germline): DFQATT, SNEGSKA (reference sequence). This chain's CDR3 is CSARQQETQYF. The sequenced CDR3 bases are TGCAGTGCCCGACAGCAAGAGACC.

This clone was picked up many times. The CDR3 end is not reached by the read, which stops 3 residues before it; the germline J gene fills it in. The gene calls are TRBV19 and TRBJ1-1; D is unclear. The V end was cut by 3 bases, the J end by 1 base, with 9 bases between. The CDR3 length is 14 residues. Germline lookup yields CDR1 LNHDA and CDR2 SQIVND (reference sequence). The CDR3 bases that were read are TGTGCCAGTAGTATTTCCCCCGGGAACACTGAA. Protein product: CASSISPGNTE. From start to end, the CDR3 is CASSISPGNTEAFF. Using reference TRBV19 and TRBJ1-1 for the parts outside the CDR3, the full variable domain is DGGITQSPKYLFRKEGQNVTLSCEQNLNHDAMYWYRQDPGQGLRLIYYSQIVNDFQKGDIAEGYSVSREKKESFPLTVTSAQKNPTAFYLCASSISPGNTEAFFGQGTRLTVV.

This clone has at least ten counts. The read is 3 residues too short to cover the CDR3 end, so that end is filled in from the germline J gene. The genes are TRBV19 and TRBJ2-5; perhaps D is TRBD1 or TRBD2 (5 bases each). Deletions cut 6 bases from V and 5 bases from J, with 25 bases between. Per the germline V gene, CDR1 is LNHDA and CDR2 is SQIVND (reference sequence). The length of the CDR3 is 17 residues. CDR3 in amino acids: CASSRRGASTSGETQYF. The CDR3 bases that were read are TGTGCCAGTAGCCGTAGGGGAGCGAGCACGTCTGGGGAGACC.

This clone was observed at least ten times. The sequenced fragment ends 3 residues before the CDR3 boundary, so the rest is inferred from the germline J gene. V and J are TRBV5-6 and TRBJ2-5, with D possibly being TRBD2 (5 bases). The CDR3 runs 15 residues. Germline V gene data show CDR1 as SGHDT and CDR2 as YYEEEE. V gave up 0 bases and J gave up 5 bases, with 14 bases separating them. The sequenced part of the CDR3 DNA is TGTGCCAGCAGCTTGGTACGGGGAGCAATTGAGACC. Translation: CASSLVRGAIET. The whole CDR3 sequence reads CASSLVRGAIETQYF.

This clone has a count of ten or more. The DNA ends 3 residues before the CDR3 does, and the rest of the CDR3 is filled in from the germline J gene. The chain joins TRBV5-1 to TRBJ2-7; D is unclear. Germline CDR1 reads SGHRS; CDR2 reads YFSETQ. The CDR3 totals 14 residues. With 0 bases removed from V and 0 bases from J, the gap between germline ends came to 7 bases. The CDR3 sequence: CASSLDSFSYEQYF. CDR3 DNA (partial): TGCGCCAGCAGCTTGGACAGTTTCTCCTACGAG.